This T cell receptor (beta chain) was captured by sequencing in a study of cytomegalovirus exposure and HLA in healthy donors. PCR employed 60 Vbeta and 13 Jbeta primers. Profiling relied on immunoSEQ multiplex PCR, and the TCRdb table lists in-frame clones only, not all of them. This table has 200,000 to 250,000 clones, around four fifths appearing once. Turning to this clone: Its antigen is as yet unknown.

Study conclusions and caveats: The study labeled more than 150 TCR beta chains cytomegalovirus-associated. In the analysis, some V segments, TRBV6-2 and TRBV6-3 included, were excluded as indistinguishable. In a later analysis, CMV-associated beta chains were mostly HLA-associated, it appeared.

Germline-derived CDR1 and CDR2 are SGDLS and YYNGEE. The CDR3 covers 14 residues. The ends were cut back, 0 bases at V and 3 bases at J, with 8 bases in the middle. This TCR was recovered from a woman in her thirties or forties in good health and CMV-seronegative. What was sequenced was PBMCs. The chain joins TRBV9 to TRBJ2-3; a weak D match, TRBD1 (5 bases). CDR3 loop: CASSVGQLTDTQYF. In DNA, the CDR3 is TGTGCCAGCAGCGTAGGACAGTTGACAGATACGCAGTATTTT.